Listed here are 18 T cell receptor beta chains from one sample, sequenced in a study of technical replicates of blood from a handful of donors (dated by TCRdb to 2017 to 2019). Library preparation was by the immunoSEQ multiplex PCR assay. As stored in TCRdb, this immuneACCESS dataset retains in-frame rearrangements with V and J assigned. A fraction of the clones does not appear; measured against another copy, unresolved V genes explain less than half of the discrepancy, and the remainder lacks a known reason. A total of some 70,000 clones appear in this sample, about 97% of them only once. 0.25% to 0.35% of the sample is in the top ten clones. Source material: T cells isolated from PBMCs. These receptors came from a human donor in good health.

This clone was recorded once. V is TRBV28 and J is TRBJ2-7; 7 bases agree with TRBD2. Looked up from germline, CDR1 is MDHEN and CDR2 is SYDVKM. The J segment lost 8 bases and the V segment lost 6 bases, leaving 7 bases of the junction unmatched. The CDR3 is 12 residues long. The DNA for the CDR3 is TGTGCCAGCAGGAAGGTAGCGGGTAAGCAGTACTTC. This translates into CASRKVAGKQYF.

The chain has TRBV11-2 and TRBJ2-1; 7 bases agree with TRBD1. In germline, CDR1 is SGHAT, CDR2 FQNNGV. The CDR3 is 14 residues long. The ends lost 2 bases at V and 6 bases at J; junction bases unmatched: 4. The CDR3 nucleotides read TGTGCCAGCAGCTTATTGAGACAGGGCAATGAGCAGTTCTTC. Its translation: CASSLLRQGNEQFF.

The chain recombines TRBV2 with TRBJ1-1; TRBD1 aligns across 8 bases. Germline V gene sequence: CDR1 SNHLY, CDR2 FYNNEI. The CDR3 is 14 residues long. Losses at the gene ends were 3 bases for V and 6 bases for J; bases not matched to a gene: 6. The CDR3 nucleotides are TGTGCCAGCAGTGATGGGACAGGTATTCCTGAAGCTTTCTTT. Translation: CASSDGTGIPEAFF.

V usage is TRBV5-4 and J usage is TRBJ2-7, with TRBD1 matching over 9 bases. From germline, CDR1 is SGHNT and CDR2 YYREEE (reference sequence). V gave up 4 bases and J gave up 7 bases; unmatched junction bases: 9. CDR3 length: 14 residues. CDR3 DNA sequence: TGTGCCAGCAGCATCGGGACAGGGTATCGGGAGCAGTACTTC. Translated, it gives CASSIGTGYREQYF.

This clone appeared a single time. The rearrangement joins TRBV10-3 to TRBJ1-2; D not resolved. Per the germline V gene, CDR1 is ENHRY and CDR2 is SYGVKD. V gave up 4 bases and J gave up 5 bases, with 14 bases separating them. The CDR3 spans 14 residues. The CDR3 DNA follows: TGTGCCATCAGTGTTGCGAGGAGGTTTTATGGCTACACCTTC. Protein product: CAISVARRFYGYTF.

CDR3 bases: TGCGCCAGCAGCCAAGGACAGGGTGACTCCTACGAGCAGTACTTC. Protein product: CASSQGQGDSYEQYF. The chain has TRBV4-1 and TRBJ2-7, with 7 bases that match TRBD1. V gave up 1 base and J gave up 0 bases; unmatched junction bases: 3. This CDR3 region has 15 residues. Germline V CDR1 and CDR2: MGHRA, YSYEKL.

The J gene is TRBJ1-5, the V gene TRBV10-3, with 12 bases lining up with TRBD1. The CDR3 consists of 15 residues. Per germline, CDR1 ENHRY and CDR2 SYGVKD. The V gene end was trimmed by 6 bases and the J gene end by 5 bases; junction bases not matched to a gene: 5. The CDR3 is CAIRGGQGADQPQHF. The CDR3 nucleotides read TGTGCCATCAGGGGGGGACAGGGGGCCGATCAGCCCCAGCATTTT.

This chain uses TRBV5-6 with TRBJ2-7; weak D call: TRBD2 (5 bases). The CDR3 totals 12 residues. CDR1 SGHDT and CDR2 YYEEEE come from the germline V gene. Between the trimmed V and J ends, which lost 2 bases and 6 bases, there was a span of 9 bases. Written as DNA, the CDR3 is TGTGCCAGCAGCTTAAAAGGGAGCGAGCAGTACTTC. This sequence encodes CASSLKGSEQYF.

The CDR3 DNA sequence: TGTGCCAGCAATCCAGGGGGCCGGGGCTACACCTTC. This codes for CASNPGGRGYTF. The V gene is TRBV28, the J gene TRBJ1-2; 8 nucleotides match TRBD1. This CDR3 comprises 12 residues. J was trimmed by 8 bases and V by 7 bases; bases with no gene match: 6. The V gene's germline CDR1 is MDHEN and CDR2 SYDVKM.

V is TRBV6-1 and J is TRBJ2-3; no definite D call. The CDR3 runs to 11 residues. Germline-derived CDR1 and CDR2 are MNHNS and SASEGT. V was shortened by 6 bases and J by 4 bases, with 5 bases between the two germline ends. The DNA of the CDR3 is TGTGCCAGCAGCCAGGCAGATACGCAGTATTTT. It yields the protein CASSQADTQYF.

The rearrangement joins TRBV5-5 to TRBJ2-7, with 16 nucleotides matching TRBD2. Germline trimming cut 4 bases from V and 4 bases from J; bases unmatched to any gene: 8. CDR3 length equals 17 residues. Germline V gene lookup returns CDR1 SGHKS and CDR2 YYEKEE (reference sequence). The CDR3 loop reads CASSGGLAGGPIYEQYF. CDR3 sequence (DNA): TGTGCCAGCAGCGGGGGACTAGCGGGAGGGCCCATATACGAGCAGTACTTC.

The chain combines TRBV7-9 with TRBJ2-7; the D gene is possibly TRBD1 (6 bases). The CDR3 is made up of 13 amino acids. V was shortened by 10 bases and J by 3 bases, with 16 bases between the two germline ends. CDR1 and CDR2 (germline): SEHNR, FQNEAQ (reference sequence). The CDR3: CAIDPRDNYEQYF. CDR3 coding DNA: TGTGCCATCGACCCCCGGGACAACTACGAGCAGTACTTC.

The CDR3 nucleotides are TGTGCCAGCAGACTAGCGGGAGTTCACAATGAGCAGTTCTTC. It translates to CASRLAGVHNEQFF. The chain combines TRBV6-5 with TRBJ2-1, with 11 bases lining up with TRBD2. The germline gives CDR1 MNHEY, CDR2 SVGAGI. The CDR3 totals 14 residues. The V and J ends lost 6 bases and 5 bases, in that order; junction bases with no gene match: 3.

The chain couples TRBV27 to TRBJ2-3, with TRBD2 matching 11 bases. The CDR3 is made up of 15 amino acids. From germline, CDR1 is MNHEY and CDR2 SMNVEV (reference sequence). Unmatched junction bases numbered 2, after V lost 3 bases and J lost 3 bases. The CDR3 loop is CASSFSGRETDTQYF. The CDR3 DNA is TGTGCCAGCAGTTTTAGCGGGAGGGAGACAGATACGCAGTATTTT.

The gene calls are TRBV6-5 and TRBJ1-3; TRBD1 is a possible D gene (5 bases). V was trimmed by 0 bases and J by 4 bases, leaving 13 bases between them. CDR3 length: 16 residues. Germline CDR1 and CDR2: MNHEY and SVGAGI. The CDR3 spells CASSYSGQGSGNTIYF. CDR3 coding DNA: TGTGCCAGCAGTTACTCGGGGCAGGGTTCAGGAAACACCATATATTTT.

The chain carries TRBV10-2 and TRBJ2-7; tentative D call: TRBD1 (5 bases). The CDR3 runs to 16 residues. V lost 3 bases, J lost 2 bases, and 17 bases lay in between. CDR1 is WSHSY, CDR2 SAAADI, per germline. The DNA for the CDR3 is TGCGCCAGCAGTGAAGTGTCTGGGGCGATTCCCTACGAGCAGTACTTC. It yields the protein CASSEVSGAIPYEQYF.

The chain links TRBV6-5 to TRBJ2-7, with 7 positions matching TRBD1. J lost 4 bases, V lost 4 bases, and 13 bases had no gene match. Looked up from germline, CDR1 is MNHEY and CDR2 is SVGAGI. The CDR3 loop spans 16 amino acids. CDR3 in amino acids: CASSSTLGQAKYEQYF. The CDR3 DNA follows: TGTGCCAGCAGTTCGACCCTCGGACAGGCCAAATACGAGCAGTACTTC.

V is TRBV11-3 and J is TRBJ1-3, with D possibly matching TRBD1 (5 bases). The germline V gene has CDR1 SGHNT and CDR2 YENEEA. The CDR3 is made up of 13 amino acids. V was pared by 3 bases and J by 4 bases, with 7 bases between. CDR3 loop: CASSLGLGNTIYF. The CDR3, as DNA: TGTGCCAGCAGCTTGGGACTAGGAAACACCATATATTTT.